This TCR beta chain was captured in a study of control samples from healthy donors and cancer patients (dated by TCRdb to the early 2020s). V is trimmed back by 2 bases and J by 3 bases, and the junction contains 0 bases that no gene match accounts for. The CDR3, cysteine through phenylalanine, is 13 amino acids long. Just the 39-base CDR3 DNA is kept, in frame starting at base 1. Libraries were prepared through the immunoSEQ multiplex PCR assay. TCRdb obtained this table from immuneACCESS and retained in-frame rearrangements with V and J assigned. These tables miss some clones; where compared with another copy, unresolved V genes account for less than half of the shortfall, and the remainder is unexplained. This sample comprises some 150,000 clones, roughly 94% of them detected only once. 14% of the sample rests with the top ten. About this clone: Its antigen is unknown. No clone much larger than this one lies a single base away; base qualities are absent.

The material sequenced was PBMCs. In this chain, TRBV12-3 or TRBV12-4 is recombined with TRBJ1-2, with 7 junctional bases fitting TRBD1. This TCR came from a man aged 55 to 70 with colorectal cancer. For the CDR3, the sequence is CASSLTGDYGYTF. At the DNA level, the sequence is TGTGCCAGCAGTTTAACAGGGGACTATGGCTACACCTTC.